Listed below are T cell receptor beta chains from one sample, sequenced in a study of identical twins. Via MiXCR, TCRdb re-called the 5' RACE reads, giving one row per CDR3 protein. Of about 720,000 distinct CDR3 sequences in the sample, under 9% are singletons; the top ten hold approximately 0.96%. This same sample was also part of a study on yellow fever vaccine responses in identical twins.

Sequencing was performed on PBMCs. These receptors came from a woman aged 18-29 years in good health. Both conserved end residues are part of each CDR3. A D gene is named only where the DNA matches it firmly. Some rows have no size entry. The others give once, few or many, or a class for an expanded clone.

>TRBJ2-1|TRBV5-1|-|few
TGCGCCAGCAGCTTGAGGGTTGGAACTGAGCAGTTCTTC
CASSLRVGTEQFF
>TRBJ1-1|TRBV5-1|-|-
TGCGCCAGCAGACTACTCGGGAACACTGAAGCTTTCTTT
CASRLLGNTEAFF
>TRBJ1-1|TRBV28|-|few
TGTGCCAGCAGTTTAACGAGTAAGAACACTGAAGCTTTCTTT
CASSLTSKNTEAFF
>TRBJ1-2|TRBV29-1|-|-
TGCAGCGTTGCGGACGGACCTCATAACTATGGCTACACCTTC
CSVADGPHNYGYTF
>TRBJ2-1|TRBV20-1|TRBD2|-
TGCAGTGCTAGATGGACTAGCGGGGGGTTTATCAATGAGCAGTTCTTC
CSARWTSGGFINEQFF
>TRBJ2-5|TRBV12-3/TRBV12-4|TRBD2|-
TGTGCCAGCAGACAATCGAGACTAGCGGACCAAGAGACCCAGTACTTC
CASRQSRLADQETQYF
>TRBJ2-3|TRBV5-6|-|-
TGTGCCAGCAGCCCCAGGGCCGCTAGCACAGATACGCAGTATTTT
CASSPRAASTDTQYF
>TRBJ2-1|TRBV7-2|-|many
TGTGCCAGCAGCTTAAGGAACGTGAAGGAGCAGTTCTTC
CASSLRNVKEQFF
>TRBJ2-7|TRBV12-3/TRBV12-4|TRBD2|-
TGTGCCAGCAGGGGACTAGCGGGTTTCGGCGAGCAGTACTTC
CASRGLAGFGEQYF
>TRBJ2-5|TRBV7-3|-|-
TGTGCCAGCAGCTTAAGATCCGGGGCCCAAGAGACCCAGTACTTC
CASSLRSGAQETQYF
>TRBJ2-1|TRBV5-1|TRBD2|-
TGCGCCAGCAGCTTTGGGGGGACGAGCGGGAGGGCCTACAATGAGCAGTTCTTC
CASSFGGTSGRAYNEQFF
>TRBJ2-2|TRBV20-1|-|-
TGCAGTGCTAGTGCAATACGGGGTGGCACCGGGGAGCTGTTTTTT
CSASAIRGGTGELFF
>TRBJ2-3|TRBV6-2/TRBV6-3|-|-
TGTGCCAGCAGTCCCATTTCTAAGGGCACAGATACGCAGTATTTT
CASSPISKGTDTQYF
>TRBJ2-7|TRBV6-1|TRBD1|-
TGTGCCAGCAGTCCGCACAGGGGGCAGGGGTACGAGCAGTACTTC
CASSPHRGQGYEQYF
>TRBJ2-1|TRBV2|TRBD2|few
TGTGCCAGCGGCCGGGCGGGGGGGTACAATGAGCAGTTCTTC
CASGRAGGYNEQFF
>TRBJ2-3|TRBV6-6|-|many
TGTGCCAGCAGCGAGGCGGGTACAGATACGCAGTATTTT
CASSEAGTDTQYF
>TRBJ2-7|TRBV5-1|TRBD1|-
TGCGCCAGCAGCTTGGCTTGGCAGGGGGTCGACGAGCAGTACTTC
CASSLAWQGVDEQYF
>TRBJ1-2|TRBV20-1|TRBD1|-
TGCAGTGCTAGAGTTCAGGCCCAGGGGGTCTATGGCTACACCTTC
CSARVQAQGVYGYTF
>TRBJ2-5|TRBV7-2|-|-
TGTGCCAGCAGCAGGTTCACGGGGCAAGAGACCCAGTACTTC
CASSRFTGQETQYF
>TRBJ2-5|TRBV6-1|-|-
TGTGCCAGCAGCGCACCGGGACGGAGGGTGGAGACCCAGTACTTC
CASSAPGRRVETQYF
>TRBJ2-3|TRBV9|-|-
TGTGCCAGCAGCTCCAACCCTATCCTCGGCAGCACAGATACGCAGTATTTT
CASSSNPILGSTDTQYF
>TRBJ1-4|TRBV11-2|-|many
TGTGCCAGCAGCTTATACCCCCGGGGTGAAAAACTGTTTTTT
CASSLYPRGEKLFF
>TRBJ2-7|TRBV7-9|-|-
TGTGCCAGCAGCTCGTCCACAGGGCCAGGTTCCTACGAGCAGTACTTC
CASSSSTGPGSYEQYF
>TRBJ2-3|TRBV24-1|-|-
TGTGCCACCAGTAAGGAGTCTGCTAGCACAGATACGCAGTATTTT
CATSKESASTDTQYF
>TRBJ1-6|TRBV2|TRBD1|-
TGTGCCAGCAGTGGACAGGGGAAGCATTCACCCCTCCACTTT
CASSGQGKHSPLHF
>TRBJ1-1|TRBV29-1|-|-
TGCAGCGGTGTTGGGGGAGGCACTGAAGCTTTCTTT
CSGVGGGTEAFF
>TRBJ1-1|TRBV6-5|-|few
TGTGCCAGCAGTTACTCCAGGGACCGGGTGAACACTGAAGCTTTCTTT
CASSYSRDRVNTEAFF
>TRBJ2-3|TRBV4-1|TRBD2|-
TGCGCCAGCAGCCAAGGCGAATCTAGCGGGAGGGCCTCTTTCACAGATACGCAGTATTTT
CASSQGESSGRASFTDTQYF
>TRBJ2-3|TRBV4-1|-|few
TGCGCCAGCAGCCAAGATCCCGAGGGACTTCGGGCAGATACGCAGTATTTT
CASSQDPEGLRADTQYF
>TRBJ2-2|TRBV10-3|-|-
TGTGCCATCAGTGAGTCGATCGTAAGGGCCGGGGAGCTGTTTTTT
CAISESIVRAGELFF
>TRBJ2-3|TRBV3-1|TRBD2|-
TGTGCCAGCAGGACTAGCGGAACCACAGATACGCAGTATTTT
CASRTSGTTDTQYF
>TRBJ2-3|TRBV7-9|TRBD1|few
TGTGCCAGCAGCAAACAGGGGGTTGCAGATACGCAGTATTTT
CASSKQGVADTQYF
>TRBJ2-1|TRBV12-3/TRBV12-4|TRBD1|-
TGTGCCAGCAGTTGGACAGGTGAGCAGTTCTTC
CASSWTGEQFF
>TRBJ2-7|TRBV7-9|-|-
TGTGCCAGCAGCTTAATGGATACCTACGAGCAGTACTTC
CASSLMDTYEQYF
>TRBJ2-1|TRBV4-2|-|many
TGTGCCAGCAGCCAATCGAGTGTGTTTATATACAATGAGCAGTTCTTC
CASSQSSVFIYNEQFF
>TRBJ2-1|TRBV5-1|-|many
TGCGCCAGCAGCTTGGGTTTACTGAGCTCCTACAATGAGCAGTTCTTC
CASSLGLLSSYNEQFF
>TRBJ2-3|TRBV29-1|-|many
TGCAGCGGGGACCCTAGCACAGATACGCAGTATTTT
CSGDPSTDTQYF
>TRBJ2-1|TRBV19|TRBD2|many
TGTGCCAGTAGTCAGGCGGGGGGGAACAATGAGCAGTTCTTC
CASSQAGGNNEQFF
>TRBJ2-7|TRBV4-3|-|many
TGCGCCAGCAGCCAAGAGGCACGGGGATCCTACGAGCAGTACTTC
CASSQEARGSYEQYF
>TRBJ2-3|TRBV12-3/TRBV12-4|-|many
TGTGCCAGCAGTTTTGCCGCGGGGATGGATACGCAGTATTTT
CASSFAAGMDTQYF
>TRBJ1-1|TRBV4-1|-|many
TGCGCCAGCAGCCAACGACAGTCCCTCATGAACACTGAAGCTTTCTTT
CASSQRQSLMNTEAFF
>TRBJ2-7|TRBV14|-|few
TGTGCCAGCAGCCCGAGATTGCTCCACGAGCAGTACTTC
CASSPRLLHEQYF
>TRBJ2-2|TRBV3-1|-|-
TGTGCCAGCAGCCAAGATTGGGAACCTAAGAACACCGGGGAGCTGTTTTTT
CASSQDWEPKNTGELFF
>TRBJ2-2|TRBV7-8|-|many
TGTGCCAGCAGCTTAGCATGGAACACCGGGGAGCTGTTTTTT
CASSLAWNTGELFF
>TRBJ2-5|TRBV6-2/TRBV6-3|-|few
TGTGCCAGCAGTCCGGACGGTCCGAGGGGGACCCAGTACTTC
CASSPDGPRGTQYF
>TRBJ2-1|TRBV12-3/TRBV12-4|TRBD2|many
TGTGCCAGCACTCCGAGGACTAGCGGGAGGTTTAGTGAGCAGTTCTTC
CASTPRTSGRFSEQFF
>TRBJ1-1|TRBV28|-|-
TGTGCCAGCAGTCTCGTATTTACTGAAGCTTTCTTT
CASSLVFTEAFF
>TRBJ2-7|TRBV3-1|-|-
TGTGCCAGCAGCGACAACCCCGCCTACGAGCAGTACTTC
CASSDNPAYEQYF